These T cell receptor beta chains were read from a single sample in a study of cytotoxic CD8 clonotypes in ibrutinib-treated CLL. Assay: immunoSEQ multiplex PCR; the TCRdb copy retains only in-frame clones and omits some. The sample has 250,000 to 350,000 clones, 70% to 80% seen once; the top ten hold around 5.1%. The sequences come from PBMCs, collected at disease progression, from a patient treated with ibrutinib. These receptors were collected from a human donor with chronic lymphocytic leukemia. Both conserved end residues are part of each CDR3. D genes are given only for firm matches. Clone size, where shown, is once, few, many, or a class for clones that have expanded.

V	J	D	size	DNA	CDR3
TRBV29-1	TRBJ2-7	-	-	TGCAGCGTTGACAGGGGCTCCTACGAGCAGTACTTC	CSVDRGSYEQYF
TRBV5-1	TRBJ1-3	TRBD1	-	TGCGCCAGCAGCCTAGGGACAGTTGTGGGAAACACCATATATTTT	CASSLGTVVGNTIYF
TRBV10-3	TRBJ1-5	-	few	TGTGCCATCAGTGGCCAACCAATGGGACCGCCGGGCAATCAGCCCCAGCATTTT	CAISGQPMGPPGNQPQHF
TRBV29-1	TRBJ1-5	TRBD1	-	TGCAGCGTTGTAGACAGGGGGGGTCAGCCCCAGCATTTT	CSVVDRGGQPQHF
TRBV15	TRBJ2-7	-	-	TGTGCCACCAGCAGAGATGTTGTGACATTTTACGAGCAGTACTTC	CATSRDVVTFYEQYF
TRBV6-5	TRBJ1-2	-	-	TGTGCCGGTCTGGCCGATAACTATGGCTACACCTTC	CAGLADNYGYTF
TRBV18	TRBJ2-7	TRBD1	-	TGTGCCAGCTCACCGGGACAGGGGGCCTACGAGCAGTACTTC	CASSPGQGAYEQYF
TRBV18	TRBJ1-2	-	-	TGTGCCAGCTCACCCTTAGACAGCTATGGCTACACCTTC	CASSPLDSYGYTF
TRBV5-6	TRBJ1-1	-	-	TGTGCCAGCAGCTTGGGGAGTATTCCTGAAGCTTTCTTT	CASSLGSIPEAFF
TRBV2	TRBJ1-6	TRBD1	-	TGTGCCAGCAGTGGACAGGGGGCATGGGTTCATAATTCACCCCTCCACTTT	CASSGQGAWVHNSPLHF
TRBV9	TRBJ1-5	-	-	TGTGCCAGCAGCGTGTCGGCTTTCAATCAGCCCCAGCATTTT	CASSVSAFNQPQHF
TRBV7-2	TRBJ2-1	-	once	TGTGCCAGCAGCTTAACCCGGGCTTTACTGAACAATGAGCAGTTCTTC	CASSLTRALLNNEQFF
TRBV4-1	TRBJ2-3	-	-	TGCGCCAGCAGCTATACCAGTTACACAGATACGCAGTATTTT	CASSYTSYTDTQYF
TRBV28	TRBJ2-7	-	-	TGTGCCAGCAGTGGCGGGGGCCATTACGAGCAGTACTTC	CASSGGGHYEQYF
TRBV4-1	TRBJ2-7	TRBD1	-	TGCGCCAGCAGCCTCATGTGGACAGGACGCTACGAGCAGTACTTC	CASSLMWTGRYEQYF
TRBV4-2	TRBJ2-1	-	-	TGTGCCAGCAGCCAAGATTGGGGGCCTAGGAATGAGCAGTTCTTC	CASSQDWGPRNEQFF
TRBV20-1	TRBJ1-5	-	-	TGCAGTGCTAGGGGAAATCAGCCCCAGCATTTT	CSARGNQPQHF
TRBV21-1	TRBJ1-1	-	-	TGTGCCAGCAGCAAAGCTGTAGATGTCTACACTGAAGCTTTCTTT	CASSKAVDVYTEAFF
TRBV4-1	TRBJ2-1	TRBD2	-	TGCGCCAGCAGCCAGGCAAAGCTGGCGGGAGATCGGAATGAGCAGTTCTTC	CASSQAKLAGDRNEQFF
TRBV4-1	TRBJ1-1	-	few	TGCGCCAGCAGCCAACCTGGCACCATGAACACTGAAGCTTTCTTT	CASSQPGTMNTEAFF